A selection of T cell receptor beta chains follows, all from one sample in a study of blood T cells in healthy people across ages. From the 5' RACE reads, TCRdb called clonotypes with MiXCR, one entry per CDR3 protein. The profile shows 1 million to 1.2 million distinct CDR3 sequences, roughly two fifths of them singletons. Sequenced material: blood. Receptors were obtained from a man between 18 and 29 years old in good health. Both conserved end residues are part of each CDR3. The D gene is left open where the match is weak. Clone size is not always given. Where it is, it says once, few, many or a class for expanded clones.

>TRBJ1-2|TRBV5-1|-|-
CASSLQGEYGYTF
TGCGCCAGCAGCTTACAGGGTGAATATGGCTACACCTTC
>TRBJ1-2|TRBV12-3/TRBV12-4|-|TRBD1
CASSDTGEKGYTF
TGTGCCAGCAGTGACACAGGGGAAAAAGGCTACACCTTC
>TRBJ1-3|TRBV12-3/TRBV12-4|-|-
CASLQGAGNTIYF
TGTGCCAGCCTACAGGGTGCTGGAAACACCATATATTTT
>TRBJ1-2|TRBV29-1|many|-
CSVRDDNYGYTF
TGCAGCGTTCGCGACGATAACTATGGCTACACCTTC
>TRBJ2-2|TRBV4-3|-|TRBD2
CASSQNRGGLGGELFF
TGCGCCAGCAGCCAAAACCGCGGGGGACTTGGCGGGGAGCTGTTTTTT
>TRBJ2-7|TRBV19|few|-
CASSLAGGDEQYF
TGTGCCAGTAGTCTTGCAGGCGGCGACGAGCAGTACTTC
>TRBJ2-6|TRBV20-1|-|TRBD1
CSALTRDRGPGANVLTF
TGCAGTGCTCTTACCCGGGACAGGGGTCCTGGGGCCAACGTCCTGACTTTC
>TRBJ2-1|TRBV28|-|-
CASALAFNEQFF
TGTGCCAGCGCCCTAGCATTCAATGAGCAGTTCTTC
>TRBJ2-7|TRBV6-1|-|-
CASSEFEGDGYEQYF
TGTGCCAGCAGTGAATTCGAAGGGGACGGCTACGAGCAGTACTTC
>TRBJ2-5|TRBV4-2|-|TRBD2
CASSQVFASGEQETQYF
TGTGCCAGCAGCCAAGTTTTCGCTAGCGGGGAACAAGAGACCCAGTACTTC
>TRBJ2-5|TRBV6-1|-|-
CASSEAPGGEQYF
TGTGCCAGCAGTGAAGCGCCAGGTGGTGAGCAGTACTTC
>TRBJ1-1|TRBV6-6|-|TRBD1
CASTLTGSRTEAFF
TGTGCCAGCACCCTGACAGGGTCGCGCACTGAAGCTTTCTTT
>TRBJ2-6|TRBV12-3/TRBV12-4|-|-
CASRSSSDSGANVLTF
TGTGCCAGCAGAAGTTCATCGGACTCTGGGGCCAACGTCCTGACTTTC
>TRBJ1-3|TRBV20-1|-|-
CSARGPGTAPGNTIYF
TGCAGTGCTAGAGGACCCGGTACGGCGCCTGGAAACACCATATATTTT
>TRBJ1-2|TRBV6-2/TRBV6-3|-|TRBD1
CASSDGRDRPYGYTF
TGTGCCAGCAGTGATGGTCGGGACAGACCTTATGGCTACACCTTC
>TRBJ2-1|TRBV10-3|-|TRBD2
CAISETSGGDNEQFF
TGTGCCATCAGTGAGACTAGCGGGGGGGACAATGAGCAGTTCTTC
>TRBJ1-5|TRBV6-5|-|TRBD1
CASSQGQYQPQHF
TGTGCCAGCAGTCAGGGACAGTATCAGCCCCAGCATTTT
>TRBJ2-1|TRBV25-1|-|-
CASSDPVGVSTEQFF
TGTGCCAGCAGTGATCCGGTCGGCGTTTCTACTGAGCAGTTCTTC
>TRBJ2-7|TRBV29-1|few|-
CSVVWGATYEQYF
TGCAGCGTTGTGTGGGGGGCCACCTACGAGCAGTACTTC